This TCR beta chain was recovered during a study of CD8 T cells in ankylosing spondylitis. On this clonotype: Its antigen is unknown.

Findings and caveats of the study: In ankylosing spondylitis blood, a motif of seven or eight highly homologous TCR beta variants appeared characteristic.

TCRdb passed the 5' RACE reads through MiXCR, listing each CDR3 protein once. The sample shows a few hundred thousand distinct CDR3 sequences, around 24% of them seen only once. Germline loops: CDR1 MNHEY, CDR2 SVGAGI. The CDR3 has 12 residues. Between the trimmed V and J ends, which lost 8 bases and 1 base, there was a span of 8 bases. The V and J genes are TRBV6-5 and TRBJ1-1; tentatively, D is TRBD1 (5 bases). This TCR was recovered from a male donor with ankylosing spondylitis. The specimen was blood, either unsorted or a sorted T cell fraction (not recorded which). The CDR3 nucleotides are TGTGCCAGCCGGACACCGAACACTGAAGCTTTCTTT. Translating it yields CASRTPNTEAFF.